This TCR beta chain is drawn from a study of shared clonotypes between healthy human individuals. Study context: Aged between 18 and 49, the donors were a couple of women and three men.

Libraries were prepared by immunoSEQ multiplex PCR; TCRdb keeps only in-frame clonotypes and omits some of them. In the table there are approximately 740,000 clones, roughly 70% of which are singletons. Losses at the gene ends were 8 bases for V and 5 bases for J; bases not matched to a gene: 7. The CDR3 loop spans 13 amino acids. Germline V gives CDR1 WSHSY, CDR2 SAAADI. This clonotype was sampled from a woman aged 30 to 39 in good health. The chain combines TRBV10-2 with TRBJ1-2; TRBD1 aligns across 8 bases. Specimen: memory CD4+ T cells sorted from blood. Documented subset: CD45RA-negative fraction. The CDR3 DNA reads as TGCGCCAGCTCTGACAGGGGCGCGTATGGCTACACCTTC. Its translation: CASSDRGAYGYTF.